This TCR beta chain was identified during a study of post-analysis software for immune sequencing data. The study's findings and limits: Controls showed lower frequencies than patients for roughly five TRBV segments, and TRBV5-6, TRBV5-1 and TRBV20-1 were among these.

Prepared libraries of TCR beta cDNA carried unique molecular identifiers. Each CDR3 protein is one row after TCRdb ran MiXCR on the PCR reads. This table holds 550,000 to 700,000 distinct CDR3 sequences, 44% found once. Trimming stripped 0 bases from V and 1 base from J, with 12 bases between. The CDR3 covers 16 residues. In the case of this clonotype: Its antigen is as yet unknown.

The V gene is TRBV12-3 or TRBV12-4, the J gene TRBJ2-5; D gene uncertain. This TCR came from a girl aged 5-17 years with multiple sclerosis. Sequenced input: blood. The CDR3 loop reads CASSLAPPTPQETQYF. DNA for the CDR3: TGTGCCAGCAGTTTAGCACCCCCTACACCCCAAGAGACCCAGTACTTC.